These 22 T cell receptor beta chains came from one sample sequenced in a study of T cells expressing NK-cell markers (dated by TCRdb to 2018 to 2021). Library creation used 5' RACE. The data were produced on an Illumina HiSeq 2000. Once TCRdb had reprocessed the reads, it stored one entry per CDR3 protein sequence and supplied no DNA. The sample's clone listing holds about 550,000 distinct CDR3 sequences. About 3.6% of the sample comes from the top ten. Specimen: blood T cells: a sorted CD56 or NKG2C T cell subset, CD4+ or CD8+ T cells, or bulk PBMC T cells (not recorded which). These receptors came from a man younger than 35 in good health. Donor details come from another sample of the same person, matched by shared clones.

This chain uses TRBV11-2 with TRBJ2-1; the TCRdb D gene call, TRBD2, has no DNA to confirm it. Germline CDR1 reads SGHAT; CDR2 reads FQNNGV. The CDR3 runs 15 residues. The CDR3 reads CASSLVGQGGDEQFF.

The CDR3 region is CASKPTSGRKAGEQFF. The chain joins TRBV6-1 to TRBJ2-1; TCRdb names TRBD2, which stays unverified in the absence of DNA. This CDR3 region has 16 residues. Germline CDR1 is MNHNS and CDR2 is SASEGT.

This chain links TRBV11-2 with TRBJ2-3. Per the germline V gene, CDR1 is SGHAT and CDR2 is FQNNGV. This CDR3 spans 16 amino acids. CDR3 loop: CASSLDLGLAESTQYF.

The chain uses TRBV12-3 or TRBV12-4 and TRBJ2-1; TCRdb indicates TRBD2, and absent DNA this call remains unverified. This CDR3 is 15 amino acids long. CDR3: CASSLSSGSRDEQFF.

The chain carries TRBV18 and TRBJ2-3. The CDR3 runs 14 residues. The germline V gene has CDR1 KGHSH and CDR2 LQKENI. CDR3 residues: CASSPAGAPDTQYF.

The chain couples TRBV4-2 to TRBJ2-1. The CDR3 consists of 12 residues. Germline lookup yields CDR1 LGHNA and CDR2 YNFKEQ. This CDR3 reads CASSRNTGEQFF.

The CDR3 here is CASSQEGLAGHEQYF. The V gene is TRBV3-1, the J gene TRBJ2-7; TCRdb names TRBD2, which stays unverified in the absence of DNA. CDR3 length: 15 amino acids. The V gene's germline CDR1 is LGHDT and CDR2 YNNKEL (reference sequence).

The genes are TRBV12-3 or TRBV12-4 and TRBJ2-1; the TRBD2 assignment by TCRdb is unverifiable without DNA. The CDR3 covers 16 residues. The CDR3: CASRSSSMNSYNEQFF.

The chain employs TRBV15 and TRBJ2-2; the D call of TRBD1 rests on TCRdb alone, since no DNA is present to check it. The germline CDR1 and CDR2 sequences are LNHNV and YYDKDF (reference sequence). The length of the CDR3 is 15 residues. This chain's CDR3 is CATSRVAGASGELFF.

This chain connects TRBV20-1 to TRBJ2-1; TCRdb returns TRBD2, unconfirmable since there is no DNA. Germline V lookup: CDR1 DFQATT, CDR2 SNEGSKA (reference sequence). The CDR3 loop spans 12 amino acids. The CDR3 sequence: CSARGRSDEQFF.

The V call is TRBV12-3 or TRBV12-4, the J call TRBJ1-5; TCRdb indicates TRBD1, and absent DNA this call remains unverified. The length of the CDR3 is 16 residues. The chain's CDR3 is CASGRAGGHYNQPQHF.

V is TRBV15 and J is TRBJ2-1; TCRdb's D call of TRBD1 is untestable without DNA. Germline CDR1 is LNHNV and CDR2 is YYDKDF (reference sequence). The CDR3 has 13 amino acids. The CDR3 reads CATSRPPHNEQFF.

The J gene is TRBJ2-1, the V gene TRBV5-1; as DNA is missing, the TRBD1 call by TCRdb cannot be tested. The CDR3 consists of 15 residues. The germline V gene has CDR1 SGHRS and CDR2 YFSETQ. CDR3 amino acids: CASSSGGSLSDEQFF.

The CDR3 sequence: CASSINWGVDEQFF. The chain carries TRBV5-1 and TRBJ2-1. In germline, CDR1 is SGHRS, CDR2 YFSETQ. The CDR3 has 14 amino acids. The whole variable domain, filled in from reference TRBV5-1 and TRBJ2-1, reads KAGVTQTPRYLIKTRGQQVTLSCSPISGHRSVSWYQQTPGQGLQFLFEYFSETQRNKGNFPGRFSGRQFSNSRSEMNVSTLELGDSALYLCASSINWGVDEQFFGPGTRLTVL.

CDR3 loop: CSVGVYWAEQYF. V and J are TRBV29-1 and TRBJ2-7. Germline-derived CDR1 and CDR2 are SQVTM and ANQGSEA. The CDR3 contains 12 residues.

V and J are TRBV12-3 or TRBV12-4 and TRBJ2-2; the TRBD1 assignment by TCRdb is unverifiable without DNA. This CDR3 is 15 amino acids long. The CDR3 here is CASSSRDRVTGELFF.

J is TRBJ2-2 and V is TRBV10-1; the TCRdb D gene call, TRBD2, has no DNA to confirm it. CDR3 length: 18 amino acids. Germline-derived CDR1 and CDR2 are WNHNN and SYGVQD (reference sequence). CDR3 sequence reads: CASSETGLAVVSAGELFF.

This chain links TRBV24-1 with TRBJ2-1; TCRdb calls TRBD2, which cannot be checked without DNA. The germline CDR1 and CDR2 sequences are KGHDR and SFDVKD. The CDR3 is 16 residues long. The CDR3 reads CATSQPGLAVYNEQFF.

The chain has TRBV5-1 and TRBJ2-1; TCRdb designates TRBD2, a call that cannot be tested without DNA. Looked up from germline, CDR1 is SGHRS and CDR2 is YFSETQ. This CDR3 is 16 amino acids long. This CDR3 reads CASSETLAGGLNEQFF.

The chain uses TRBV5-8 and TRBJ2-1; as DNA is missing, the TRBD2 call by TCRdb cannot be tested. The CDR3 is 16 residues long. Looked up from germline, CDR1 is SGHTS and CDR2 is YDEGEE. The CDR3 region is CASSVNPGLAHNEQFF.

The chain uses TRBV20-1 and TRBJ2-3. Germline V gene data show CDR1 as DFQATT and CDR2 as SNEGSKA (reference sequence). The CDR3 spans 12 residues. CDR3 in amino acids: CSASTSYDTQYF.

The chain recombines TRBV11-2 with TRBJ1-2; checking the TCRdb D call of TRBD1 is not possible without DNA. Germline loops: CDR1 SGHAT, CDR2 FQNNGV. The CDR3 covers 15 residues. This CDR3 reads CASSFGAGGASGYTF.